These 11 T cell receptor beta chains were sequenced from one sample in a study of beta chain features in type 1 diabetes. The authors reverse transcribed all of the isolated RNA, so sequencing captured expressed TCRB transcripts. Using immunoSEQ multiplex PCR, the repertoire was profiled, and TCRdb retains in-frame clones only, with some absent. This sample has 300,000 to 450,000 clones, with 10% to 15% found just once. The sequenced sample consisted of naive CD4+ T cells from blood. Source of these receptors: a young man in good health.

The J gene is TRBJ1-2, the V gene TRBV28; 7 bases are shared with TRBD1. This CDR3 comprises 14 residues. The trim removed 2 bases at V and 4 bases at J, leaving 4 bases unmatched. Germline values: CDR1 MDHEN, CDR2 SYDVKM. Here the CDR3 reads CASSLAGGGYGYTF. The CDR3 region has the DNA TGTGCCAGCAGTTTAGCAGGGGGAGGCTATGGCTACACCTTC.

The chain recombines TRBV28 with TRBJ2-4, with D unclear. Trimming pared 5 bases from V and 0 bases from J, leaving 17 bases between. The CDR3 sequence is 17 residues long. Per germline, CDR1 MDHEN and CDR2 SYDVKM. DNA of the CDR3: TGTGCCAGCAGTCCCCTTACAGCATACCCAGCCAAAAACATTCAGTACTTC. Its translation: CASSPLTAYPAKNIQYF. Together with reference TRBV28 and TRBJ2-4, the CDR3 gives the full variable domain: DVKVTQSSRYLVKRTGEKVFLECVQDMDHENMFWYRQDPGLGLRLIYFSYDVKMKEKGDIPEGYSVSREKKERFSLILESASTNQTSMYLCASSPLTAYPAKNIQYFGAGTRLSVL.

This clone occurred a few times. The CDR3 reads CASSPLAGGPYEQYF. In nucleotides, the CDR3 is TGTGCCAGCAGCCCCCTCGCGGGAGGGCCCTACGAGCAGTACTTC. The chain recombines TRBV9 with TRBJ2-7; 9 bases are a match to TRBD2. Trimming took 4 bases from V and 2 from J; bases not matched to a gene: 7. Germline values: CDR1 SGDLS, CDR2 YYNGEE. The CDR3 loop spans 15 amino acids.

This clone was seen more than once but under ten times. V and J are TRBV6-6 and TRBJ1-2; TRBD1 agrees at 7 bases. Unmatched junction bases numbered 5, after V lost 0 bases and J lost 4 bases. Germline V lookup: CDR1 MNHNY, CDR2 SVGAGI (reference sequence). This CDR3 has 15 residues. CDR3 loop: CASSYSPRQGYGYTF. The CDR3 DNA follows: TGTGCCAGCAGTTACTCTCCCAGACAGGGCTATGGCTACACCTTC.

This clone has more than one count but fewer than ten. The V call is TRBV10-3, the J call TRBJ2-1, with a weak D call TRBD2 (7 bases). The ends were cut back, 11 bases at V and 0 bases at J, with 17 bases in the middle. This CDR3 is built from 15 residues. CDR1 is ENHRY, CDR2 SYGVKD, per germline. CDR3 residues: CAAERGGSSYNEQFF. The CDR3, as DNA: TGTGCCGCGGAGAGGGGGGGGAGCTCCTACAATGAGCAGTTCTTC.

The rearrangement links TRBV5-1 to TRBJ2-3, with TRBD2 identical over 7 bases. Germline loops: CDR1 SGHRS, CDR2 YFSETQ. The CDR3 runs to 15 residues. Trimming removed 0 bases from V and 3 bases from J; junction bases left unmatched: 4. CDR3 residues: CASSLVAGVTDTQYF. The CDR3 nucleotides read TGCGCCAGCAGCTTGGTCGCGGGGGTAACAGATACGCAGTATTTT. Based on the CDR3 plus reference TRBV5-1 and TRBJ2-3, the full variable domain is KAGVTQTPRYLIKTRGQQVTLSCSPISGHRSVSWYQQTPGQGLQFLFEYFSETQRNKGNFPGRFSGRQFSNSRSEMNVSTLELGDSALYLCASSLVAGVTDTQYFGPGTRLTVL.

The chain combines TRBV28 with TRBJ2-3; TRBD2 might be the D (6 bases). Looked up from germline, CDR1 is MDHEN and CDR2 is SYDVKM. The CDR3 covers 15 residues. The V end was cut by 8 bases, the J end by 9 bases, with 24 bases between. CDR3 in amino acids: CASGPAGLGRNTQYF. As DNA, the CDR3 is TGTGCCAGCGGACCGGCGGGTCTTGGGAGGAACACGCAGTATTTT.

This clone turned up a few times. The chain links TRBV6-6 to TRBJ2-1; D might be TRBD2 (5 bases). This CDR3 region has 12 residues. The germline V and J ends were trimmed by 6 bases and 7 bases, with 10 bases remaining between them. Germline CDR1 is MNHNY and CDR2 is SVGAGI (reference sequence). CDR3 protein: CASRPEGNEQFF. CDR3 bases: TGTGCCAGCAGGCCCGAGGGTAATGAGCAGTTCTTC.

This chain uses TRBV18 with TRBJ2-5, with 12 bases lining up with TRBD2. The V gene end was trimmed by 2 bases and the J gene end by 5 bases; junction bases not matched to a gene: 6. CDR3 length: 16 residues. Per the germline V gene, CDR1 is KGHSH and CDR2 is LQKENI. CDR3 amino acids: CASSPMTSGGPETQYF. In nucleotides, the CDR3 is TGTGCCAGCTCACCAATGACTAGCGGGGGTCCGGAGACCCAGTACTTC.

V gene TRBV5-1 combines with J gene TRBJ2-1; 7 bases map to TRBD2. V was pared by 0 bases and J by 5 bases, with 5 bases of the junction left unmatched. The CDR3 sequence is 15 residues long. Germline values: CDR1 SGHRS, CDR2 YFSETQ. The CDR3, as DNA: TGCGCCAGCAGCTTGGCGGGGGGACGTAACAATGAGCAGTTCTTC. Its translation: CASSLAGGRNNEQFF.

The rearrangement joins TRBV7-9 to TRBJ2-1, with TRBD2 identical over 7 bases. CDR3 size: 16 residues. The ends lost 4 bases at V and 4 bases at J; junction bases unmatched: 10. Germline-derived CDR1 and CDR2 are SEHNR and FQNEAQ (reference sequence). CDR3: CASSSSSGRDYNEQFF. The CDR3 DNA reads as TGTGCCAGCAGCTCCTCTAGCGGCCGGGATTACAATGAGCAGTTCTTC.